Below, 19 T cell receptor beta chains from the same sample are listed, as sequenced in a study of blood T cell repertoires in COVID-19. This table comes from immunoSEQ multiplex PCR, and its TCRdb copy is limited to in-frame clones, with some not included. The sample carries more than 250,000 clones, more than 70% recorded once. Material for sequencing was PBMCs or T cells enriched from blood (not recorded which). All receptors come from a woman aged 40 to 50 with acute COVID-19.

The chain employs TRBV12-3 or TRBV12-4 and TRBJ2-7, with TRBD1 identical over 7 bases. This CDR3 is built from 11 residues. The trim removed 8 bases at V and 2 bases at J, leaving 0 bases unmatched. The CDR3 spells CASGQAYEQYF. CDR3 sequence (DNA): TGTGCCAGCGGACAGGCCTACGAGCAGTACTTC.

V usage is TRBV27 and J usage is TRBJ1-2; possible D gene TRBD1, 6 bases. The V end lost 0 bases, the J end lost 4 bases, and 12 bases lay between the germline ends. This CDR3 is built from 15 residues. Germline loops: CDR1 MNHEY, CDR2 SMNVEV (reference sequence). CDR3 sequence: CASSLSTQGSYGYTF. Here the CDR3 DNA reads TGTGCCAGCAGTTTATCGACCCAGGGGAGCTATGGCTACACCTTC.

CDR3 coding DNA: TGCGCCAGCAGCCAGGGGCCGGGACTAGCGGGGGGGACGGGGCAAGAGACCCAGTACTTC. Protein product: CASSQGPGLAGGTGQETQYF. V usage is TRBV4-1 and J usage is TRBJ2-5; the match to TRBD2 covers 16 bases. The germline V gene encodes CDR1 MGHRA and CDR2 YSYEKL. This CDR3 is 20 amino acids long. Trimming at V came to 3 bases and at J to 2 bases, leaving 12 bases not matched to a gene.

This clone was recorded a few times. The chain joins TRBV10-3 to TRBJ2-2; 13 nucleotides match TRBD2. From germline, CDR1 is ENHRY and CDR2 SYGVKD. With 3 bases clipped from V and 5 bases from J, the junction kept 3 bases outside the gene matches. The CDR3 extends over 16 amino acids. The CDR3 sequence: CAISDGLAGATGELFF. The CDR3 nucleotides are TGTGCCATCAGTGATGGACTAGCGGGAGCAACCGGGGAGCTGTTTTTT.

In this sample, this clone turned up a few times. The V call is TRBV7-3, the J call TRBJ2-1; 9 bases are a match to TRBD2. J was trimmed by 9 bases and V by 1 base; bases with no gene match: 7. Germline V gene lookup returns CDR1 SGHTA and CDR2 FQGTGA. The CDR3 is made up of 15 amino acids. CDR3 bases: TGTGCCAGCAGCTTAATCGGGACTAGCATTTTTGAGCAGTTCTTC. Translated: CASSLIGTSIFEQFF.

The gene calls are TRBV7-2 and TRBJ2-3; 7 bases line up with TRBD2. V shed 4 bases, J shed 0 bases, and the junction held 13 bases outside the gene matches. CDR1 SGHTA and CDR2 FQGNSA come from the germline V gene. The CDR3 length is 18 residues. This CDR3 is CASSSDGGRWGSTDTQYF. CDR3 nucleotide sequence: TGTGCCAGCAGCTCCGACGGCGGGAGATGGGGTAGCACAGATACGCAGTATTTT.

This sequence joins TRBV12-3 or TRBV12-4 and TRBJ1-4; no reliable D call. This CDR3 comprises 11 residues. Trimming removed 6 bases at V and 8 bases at J, with 7 bases between. This CDR3 reads CASRGGEKLFF. The CDR3, as DNA: TGTGCCAGCAGGGGAGGGGAAAAACTGTTTTTT.

V gene TRBV10-3 combines with J gene TRBJ1-1; tentative D call: TRBD1 (5 bases). This CDR3 has 15 residues. The V and J ends lost 4 bases and 4 bases respectively, with 16 bases between them. CDR1 is ENHRY and CDR2 is SYGVKD in the germline V gene. The chain's CDR3 is CAISVGAGVGTEAFF. CDR3 bases: TGTGCCATCAGTGTCGGGGCGGGGGTTGGCACTGAAGCTTTCTTT.

The chain recombines TRBV6-2 or TRBV6-3 with TRBJ1-5; D unclear. Germline assignment: CDR1 MNHEY and CDR2 SVGEGT. Trimming removed 4 bases from V and 6 bases from J, with 19 bases in between. This CDR3 region has 16 residues. In nucleotides, the CDR3 is TGTGCCAGCAGTTCTTCCCAGCGGGGTTACAGTCAGCCCCAGCATTTT. This translates into CASSSSQRGYSQPQHF.

The chain has TRBV11-2 and TRBJ2-1; 7 bases fit TRBD2. Per the germline V gene, CDR1 is SGHAT and CDR2 is FQNNGV. The CDR3 length is 17 residues. V trimming: 1 base; J trimming: 0 bases; junction bases outside the gene matches: 6. The CDR3 nucleotides are TGTGCCAGCAGCTTAGCCTTCGGGAGGAGCTCCTACAATGAGCAGTTCTTC. Protein: CASSLAFGRSSYNEQFF.

The V and J genes are TRBV7-9 and TRBJ2-7; maybe TRBD2 (6 bases). V lost 0 bases and J 6 bases, leaving 9 bases between the germline ends. This CDR3 has 13 residues. The V gene's germline CDR1 is SEHNR and CDR2 FQNEAQ (reference sequence). Here the CDR3 reads CASSLAGGGEQYF. As DNA, the CDR3 is TGTGCCAGCAGCTTAGCGGGGGGAGGCGAGCAGTACTTC.

This clone has a single count. CDR3 region: CASSLGWTDQPQHF. Here the CDR3 DNA reads TGTGCCAGCAGCTTAGGGTGGACAGATCAGCCCCAGCATTTT. The chain is built from TRBV7-2 and TRBJ1-5; D possibly corresponds to TRBD1 (6 bases). The CDR3 spans 14 residues. From germline, CDR1 is SGHTA and CDR2 FQGNSA. Trimming removed 1 base at V and 5 bases at J, with 9 bases between.

The V call is TRBV11-2, the J call TRBJ2-1, with a possible D match to TRBD2 (5 bases). Germline lookup yields CDR1 SGHAT and CDR2 FQNNGV. The V and J ends lost 6 bases and 3 bases respectively, with 18 bases between them. The CDR3 totals 16 residues. The CDR3 here is CASRPGSGESYNEQFF. Here the CDR3 DNA reads TGTGCCAGCAGACCCGGGTCTGGGGAGAGCTACAATGAGCAGTTCTTC.

The chain combines TRBV2 with TRBJ2-1; tentative D call: TRBD1 (6 bases). Germline V gene data show CDR1 as SNHLY and CDR2 as FYNNEI. V lost 6 bases, J lost 3 bases, and 6 bases lay in between. CDR3 length: 12 amino acids. The CDR3 is CASRDSYNEQFF. The CDR3 DNA reads as TGTGCCAGCAGGGACAGCTACAATGAGCAGTTCTTC.

The rearrangement links TRBV2 to TRBJ1-5; D is perhaps TRBD1 (6 bases). This CDR3 has 15 amino acids. With 8 bases removed from V and 7 bases from J, the gap between germline ends came to 21 bases. Germline CDR1 SNHLY, CDR2 FYNNEI. The CDR3 sequence: CASSPEGVRSQPQHF. In nucleotides, the CDR3 is TGTGCCAGCTCCCCAGAGGGGGTTCGTAGCCAGCCCCAGCATTTT.

The chain has TRBV27 and TRBJ1-1, with D perhaps TRBD1 (6 bases). The germline gives CDR1 MNHEY, CDR2 SMNVEV (reference sequence). This CDR3 has 15 residues. Trimming took 4 bases from V and 5 from J, leaving 17 bases between them. CDR3 sequence (DNA): TGTGCCAGCAGTTCCTCCGGGACGAGGGGGACTGAAGCTTTCTTT. This sequence encodes CASSSSGTRGTEAFF.

This clone was recorded once. V and J are TRBV5-1 and TRBJ2-5; 9 nucleotides match TRBD2. This CDR3 is 16 amino acids long. Germline V gene lookup returns CDR1 SGHRS and CDR2 YFSETQ. The ends lost 5 bases at V and 2 bases at J; junction bases unmatched: 10. Here the CDR3 DNA reads TGCGCCAGCAGGACTTCCCTTCTAGCGGGACAAGAGACCCAGTACTTC. Its protein product is CASRTSLLAGQETQYF.

V is TRBV10-3 and J is TRBJ2-1, with 9 bases that match TRBD2. Germline values: CDR1 ENHRY, CDR2 SYGVKD. J lost 4 bases, V lost 2 bases, and 3 bases had no gene match. CDR3 length: 15 residues. In nucleotides, the CDR3 is TGTGCCATCAGTGAGCGGCTAGCGGGGTACAATGAGCAGTTCTTC. Translated: CAISERLAGYNEQFF.

This chain uses TRBV10-2 with TRBJ2-7; 10 positions agree with TRBD1. The V segment lost 1 base and the J segment 4 bases; nucleotides outside the gene matches: 7. The germline gives CDR1 WSHSY, CDR2 SAAADI. The CDR3 is 16 amino acids. The CDR3 region is CASSEFRDRGIYEQYV. CDR3 nucleotides: TGCGCCAGCAGTGAGTTCCGGGACAGGGGAATTTACGAGCAGTACGTC.